This T cell receptor beta chain stems from a study of cytomegalovirus exposure and HLA in healthy donors. PCR involved 60 Vbeta and 13 Jbeta primers. Here immunoSEQ multiplex PCR was the method, and the copy in TCRdb shows in-frame clones only, minus some. The table shows 150,000 to 200,000 clones, with around 86% occurring only once. Study results and limitations: Later analysis showed TCR association rates varying by HLA locus, highest for DRB1 and lowest for HLA-C.

CDR3 length: 15 amino acids. Germline-derived CDR1 and CDR2 are GTSNPN and SVGIG (reference sequence). The V gene end was trimmed by 0 bases and the J gene end by 1 base; junction bases not matched to a gene: 1. The table lists this clone with a count of one. The target antigen is unknown. Specimen: PBMCs. This clonotype was sampled from a man aged 50-59 years in good health and CMV-seropositive. The chain links TRBV30 to TRBJ2-3, with 10 bases matching TRBD2. CDR3 sequence: CAWSVGTSGTDTQYF. In nucleotides, the CDR3 is TGTGCCTGGAGTGTCGGGACTAGCGGCACAGATACGCAGTATTTT.